The present entry profiles one T cell receptor (beta chain) with its context. Its antigen is not known. This sample was taken from a study of blood T cells in healthy people across ages. Using a J-beta primer mix together with a sample-barcoded 5' primer, a second PCR was run for about 6 to 11 cycles. Tags on each cDNA molecule came from a template-switch adaptor with 12 random nucleotides. Sequencing yielded, for each sample, at least 2.5 million paired-end reads carrying CDR3. In TCRdb, the 5' RACE reads were re-called with MiXCR into one record per CDR3 protein. The data hold under 2,000,000 distinct CDR3 sequences, with around half observed a single time. Study-level findings and limits: Expanded clonotype shifts may have been confounded, as the donors had an unknown CMV status. Aged donors had fewer naive CD4+ cells and lower diversity than long-lived donors.

Germline assignment: CDR1 MDHEN and CDR2 SYDVKM. Deletions cut 5 bases from V and 1 base from J, with 17 bases between. The CDR3 runs 16 residues. Sequenced material: blood. The source of this sequence is a woman between 40 and 55 years old in good health. The gene calls are TRBV28 and TRBJ2-5, with D possibly TRBD1 on 7 matching bases. This chain's CDR3 is CASSPFQGGGQETQYF. The CDR3 DNA reads TGTGCCAGCAGTCCCTTTCAGGGGGGAGGCCAAGAGACCCAGTACTTC.